This TCR beta chain derives from a study of T-cell reconstitution after alpha-beta-depleted transplantation in children. Overall study results and limits: By about two months after transplant, alpha-beta T cells reportedly arose from several hundred graft clones that had expanded. T-cell counts and diversity at one year following transplant were attributed mainly to newly produced T cells. High day-60 TCRbeta diversity in some patients came from surviving recipient T cells and thymic progenitors.

Unique molecular identifiers were incorporated when the TCRbeta library was constructed. Using its own MiXCR run on the PCR reads, TCRdb lists one record per CDR3 protein. The data contain about 200,000 distinct CDR3 sequences, roughly 6.5% of them seen just once; the ten biggest clones take up around 4.4%. This clonotype has a count of ten or more. Its target is not known. The clonotype was recovered from a girl under two years old with combined immunodeficiency, due to receive a stem cell transplant. The specimen was PBMCs, collected before TCRalphabeta/CD19-depleted stem cell transplant.

The CDR3 reads CSVLGTGVFGNTIYF. Here the CDR3 DNA reads TGCAGCGTCCTCGGGACAGGGGTATTTGGAAACACCATATATTTT. This chain connects TRBV29-1 to TRBJ1-3, with 10 bases fitting TRBD1. This CDR3 spans 15 amino acids. V was pared by 6 bases and J by 3 bases, with 8 bases of the junction left unmatched. Germline V gene sequence: CDR1 SQVTM, CDR2 ANQGSEA.